This T cell receptor beta chain is drawn from a study of a mutant IDH1 vaccine in newly diagnosed glioma. Study background: With temozolomide cycles, or 4-6 weeks after radiotherapy alone, vaccination was started. It was radiotherapy, temozolomide, or both that patients received previously, with most receiving both.

Time point denoted: week 5, during vaccination. Vaccination comprised doses that each held 300 ug of mutant IDH1 20-mer peptide, plus topical imiquimod. The V end was cut by 1 base, the J end by 6 bases, with 10 bases between. This CDR3 is built from 14 residues. The germline V gene has CDR1 SEHNR and CDR2 FQNEAQ (reference sequence). In its sample, this clone was seen once. The antigen is undetermined. TCRdb's copy holds only in-frame clones and misses some; the assay was immunoSEQ multiplex PCR. The sample yields roughly 28,000 clones, about 89% seen once. The sequencing used PBMCs, collected from a glioma patient whose treatment included an IDH1 peptide vaccine. The V and J genes are TRBV7-9 and TRBJ2-1; possibly TRBD2 for D (6 bases). The clonotype was recovered from a man between 18 and 35 years old with glioma. CDR3 sequence (DNA): TGTGCCAGCAGCTTAGGCGGGACGACCAATGAGCAGTTCTTC. Its protein is CASSLGGTTNEQFF.